This T cell receptor (beta chain) was retrieved from a study of HIV-infected patients and healthy controls. Around 450 ng RNA was reverse transcribed with alpha and beta constant-region primers. Alpha and beta chain libraries were made separately by chain-specific third strand synthesis with multiplexing indices. TCRdb reanalysed the 5' RACE reads using MiXCR and keeps one entry per CDR3 protein. The sample contains around 8,200 distinct CDR3 sequences, approximately 9.1% of which appear only once. All unsorted peripheral T cells were captured because whole blood was used without fractionation. At least ten counts were recorded for this clonotype. This CDR3 contains 15 residues. V lost 5 bases to trimming and J lost 0 bases; unmatched junction nucleotides: 7. CDR1 is KGHSH, CDR2 LQKENI, per germline.

Here the sequenced sample was blood, taken before antiretroviral therapy. This clonotype originated in an adult with HIV infection. The chain recombines TRBV18 with TRBJ2-7, with 7 bases fitting TRBD1. This CDR3 reads CASSSGQSSSYEQYF. The DNA of the CDR3 is TGTGCCAGCTCATCGGGACAGTCGAGCTCCTACGAGCAGTACTTC.